This T cell receptor beta chain derives from a study of T cell responses to AZD1222 COVID-19 vaccine. Findings of the study overall: Spike as a whole was targeted by vaccine-associated CD4 TCRs, dominant at 160-218 and 743-854. Only six or seven AZD1222 recipients tested seropositive at baseline. The reported proportion of spike-specific TCRs targeting unmutated variant regions was nearly half. Spike-specific TCR breadth and depth both grew after two AZD1222 doses.

As for this clone: The antigen is not known.

Per the germline V gene, CDR1 is LNHDA and CDR2 is SQIVND (reference sequence). The CDR3 totals 15 residues. Trimming took 3 bases from V and 7 from J, leaving 16 bases between them. Generated by immunoSEQ multiplex PCR, the TCRdb table keeps only in-frame clones and is missing some. The table shows 150,000 to 200,000 clones, with 87% occurring only once. V usage is TRBV19 and J usage is TRBJ1-5; D remains unclear. The source of this sequence is an adult in good health. Sequences were derived from peripheral blood, sampled on day 0 of MenACWY control vaccination. The CDR3 sequence is CASSMTEDGRQPQHF. In nucleotides, the CDR3 is TGTGCCAGTAGTATGACCGAAGACGGCAGGCAGCCCCAGCATTTT.